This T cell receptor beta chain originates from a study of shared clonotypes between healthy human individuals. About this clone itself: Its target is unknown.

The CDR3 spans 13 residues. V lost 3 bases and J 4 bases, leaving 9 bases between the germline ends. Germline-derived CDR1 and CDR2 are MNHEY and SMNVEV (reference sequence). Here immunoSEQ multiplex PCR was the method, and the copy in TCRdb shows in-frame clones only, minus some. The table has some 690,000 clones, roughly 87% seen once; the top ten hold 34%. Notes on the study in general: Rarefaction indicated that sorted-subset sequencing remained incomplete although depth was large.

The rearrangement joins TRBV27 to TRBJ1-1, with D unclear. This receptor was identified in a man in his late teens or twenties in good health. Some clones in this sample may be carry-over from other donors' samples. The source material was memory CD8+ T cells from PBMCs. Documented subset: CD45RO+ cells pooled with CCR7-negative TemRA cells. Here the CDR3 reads CASSLVRGTEAFF. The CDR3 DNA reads TGTGCCAGCAGTTTGGTGAGAGGCACTGAAGCTTTCTTT.